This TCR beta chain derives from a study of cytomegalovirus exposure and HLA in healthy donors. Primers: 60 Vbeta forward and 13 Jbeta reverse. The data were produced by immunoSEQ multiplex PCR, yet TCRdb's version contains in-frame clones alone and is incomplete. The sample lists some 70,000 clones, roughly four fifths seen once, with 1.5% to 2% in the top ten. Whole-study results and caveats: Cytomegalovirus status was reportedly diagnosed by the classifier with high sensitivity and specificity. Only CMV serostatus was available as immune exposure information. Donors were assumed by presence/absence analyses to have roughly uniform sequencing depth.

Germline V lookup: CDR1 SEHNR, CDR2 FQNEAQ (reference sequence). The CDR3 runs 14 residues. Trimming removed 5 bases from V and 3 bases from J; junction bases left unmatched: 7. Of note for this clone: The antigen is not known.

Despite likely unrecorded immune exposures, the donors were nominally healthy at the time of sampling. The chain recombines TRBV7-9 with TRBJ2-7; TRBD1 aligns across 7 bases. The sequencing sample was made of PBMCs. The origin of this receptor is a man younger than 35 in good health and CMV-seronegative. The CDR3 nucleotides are TGTGCCAGCAGCCCTCGACAGGGATTCTACGAGCAGTACTTC. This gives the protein CASSPRQGFYEQYF.